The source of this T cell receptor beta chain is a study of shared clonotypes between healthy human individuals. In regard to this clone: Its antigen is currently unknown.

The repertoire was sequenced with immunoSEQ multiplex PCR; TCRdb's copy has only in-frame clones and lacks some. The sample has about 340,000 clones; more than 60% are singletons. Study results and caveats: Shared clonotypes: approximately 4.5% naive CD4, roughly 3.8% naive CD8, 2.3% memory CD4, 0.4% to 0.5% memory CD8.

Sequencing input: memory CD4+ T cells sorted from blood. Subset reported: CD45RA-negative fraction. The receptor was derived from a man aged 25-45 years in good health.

The CDR3 DNA is TGTGCCAGCAGCTTAGAGGGGACACTAGCGGGACTTTACGAGCAGTACTTC. It encodes CASSLEGTLAGLYEQYF. J is TRBJ2-7 and V is TRBV7-9; 10 positions match TRBD2. The ends lost 1 base at V and 4 bases at J; junction bases unmatched: 10. Germline CDR1 and CDR2: SEHNR and FQNEAQ (reference sequence). The CDR3 runs 17 residues.